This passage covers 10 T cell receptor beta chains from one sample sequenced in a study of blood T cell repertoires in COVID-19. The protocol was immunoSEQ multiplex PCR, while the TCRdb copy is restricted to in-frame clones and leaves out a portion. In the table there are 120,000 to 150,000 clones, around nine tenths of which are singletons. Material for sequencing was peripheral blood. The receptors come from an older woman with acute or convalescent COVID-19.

The CDR3 nucleotides read TGTGCCAGCAGTGATGCCCCGGGGGAAAAACTGTTTTTT. Its translation is CASSDAPGEKLFF. The chain combines TRBV6-1 with TRBJ1-4; D ambiguous. CDR1 and CDR2 (germline): MNHNS, SASEGT. V was cut by 3 bases and J by 8 bases, with 10 bases left in between. The CDR3 is made up of 13 amino acids.

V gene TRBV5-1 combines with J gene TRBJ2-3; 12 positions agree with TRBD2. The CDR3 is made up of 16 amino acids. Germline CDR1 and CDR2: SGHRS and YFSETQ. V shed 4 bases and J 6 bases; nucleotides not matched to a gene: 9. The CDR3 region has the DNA TGCGCCAGCAGCCCGTCTAGCGGGGGGGCCTTGGATACGCAGTATTTT. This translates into CASSPSSGGALDTQYF.

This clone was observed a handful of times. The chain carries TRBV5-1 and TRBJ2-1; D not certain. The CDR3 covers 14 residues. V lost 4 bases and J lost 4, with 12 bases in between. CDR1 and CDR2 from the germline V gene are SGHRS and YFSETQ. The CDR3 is CASSPAASYNEQFF. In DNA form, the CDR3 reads TGCGCCAGCAGCCCGGCGGCTAGTTACAATGAGCAGTTCTTC.

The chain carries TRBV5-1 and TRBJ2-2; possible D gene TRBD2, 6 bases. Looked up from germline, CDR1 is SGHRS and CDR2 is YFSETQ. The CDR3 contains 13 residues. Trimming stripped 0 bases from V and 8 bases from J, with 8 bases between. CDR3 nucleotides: TGCGCCAGCAGCTTGGCGGGACTTGGGGAGCTGTTTTTT. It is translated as CASSLAGLGELFF. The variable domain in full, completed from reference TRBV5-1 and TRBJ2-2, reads KAGVTQTPRYLIKTRGQQVTLSCSPISGHRSVSWYQQTPGQGLQFLFEYFSETQRNKGNFPGRFSGRQFSNSRSEMNVSTLELGDSALYLCASSLAGLGELFFGEGSRLTVL.

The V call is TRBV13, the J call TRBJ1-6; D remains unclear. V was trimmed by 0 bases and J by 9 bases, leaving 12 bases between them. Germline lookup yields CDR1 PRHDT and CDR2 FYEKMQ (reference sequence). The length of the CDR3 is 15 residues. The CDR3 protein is CASSLGRVWASPLHF. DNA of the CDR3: TGTGCCAGCAGCTTAGGCCGAGTTTGGGCTTCACCCCTCCACTTT.

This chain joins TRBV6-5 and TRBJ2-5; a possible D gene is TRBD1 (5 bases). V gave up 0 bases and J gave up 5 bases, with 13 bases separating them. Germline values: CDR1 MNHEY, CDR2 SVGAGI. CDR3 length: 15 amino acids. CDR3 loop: CASSYSAGLGETQYF. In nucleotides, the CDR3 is TGTGCCAGCAGTTACTCGGCAGGGCTCGGGGAGACCCAGTACTTC.

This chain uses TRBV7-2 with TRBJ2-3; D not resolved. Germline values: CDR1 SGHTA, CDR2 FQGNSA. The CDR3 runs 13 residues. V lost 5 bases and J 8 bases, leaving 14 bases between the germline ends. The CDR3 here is CASSQPPHSTQYF. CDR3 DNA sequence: TGTGCCAGCAGCCAACCGCCCCATAGTACGCAGTATTTT.

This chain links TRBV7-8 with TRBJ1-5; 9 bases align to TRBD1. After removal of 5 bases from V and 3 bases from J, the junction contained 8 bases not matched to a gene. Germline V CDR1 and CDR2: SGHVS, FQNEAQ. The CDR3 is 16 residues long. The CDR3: CASSPRQGGFNQPQHF. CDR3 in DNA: TGTGCCAGCAGCCCAAGACAGGGGGGGTTCAATCAGCCCCAGCATTTT.

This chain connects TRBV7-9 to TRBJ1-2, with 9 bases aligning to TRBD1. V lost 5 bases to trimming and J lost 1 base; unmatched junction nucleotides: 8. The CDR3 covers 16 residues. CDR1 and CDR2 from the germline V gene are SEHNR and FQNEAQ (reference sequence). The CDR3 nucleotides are TGTGCCAGCAGCGAAGACAGGGGGGACAATAACTATGGCTACACCTTC. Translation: CASSEDRGDNNYGYTF.

The CDR3 region is CAWRGGSAPSSGNTIYF. In nucleotides, the CDR3 is TGTGCCTGGAGGGGCGGGTCGGCCCCGAGCTCTGGAAACACCATATATTTT. This chain uses TRBV30 with TRBJ1-3; D is undetermined. The CDR3 is made up of 17 amino acids. Germline loops: CDR1 GTSNPN, CDR2 SVGIG (reference sequence). V lost 3 bases, J lost 0 bases, and 18 bases lay in between.